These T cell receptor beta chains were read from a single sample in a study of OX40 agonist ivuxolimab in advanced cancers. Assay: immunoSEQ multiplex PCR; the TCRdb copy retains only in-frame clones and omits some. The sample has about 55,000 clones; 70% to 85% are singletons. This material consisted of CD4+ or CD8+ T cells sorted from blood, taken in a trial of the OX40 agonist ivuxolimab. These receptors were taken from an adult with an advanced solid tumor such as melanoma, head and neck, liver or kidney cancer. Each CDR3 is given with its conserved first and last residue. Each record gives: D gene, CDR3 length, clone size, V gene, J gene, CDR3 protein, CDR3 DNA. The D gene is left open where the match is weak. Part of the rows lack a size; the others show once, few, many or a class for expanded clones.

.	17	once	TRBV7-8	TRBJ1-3	CASSFRDTQRPGNTIYF	TGTGCCAGCAGCTTCCGGGACACTCAACGTCCTGGAAACACCATATATTTT
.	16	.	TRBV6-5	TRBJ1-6	CASSYSDSSYNSPLHF	TGTGCCAGCAGTTACTCCGATAGCTCCTATAATTCACCCCTCCACTTT
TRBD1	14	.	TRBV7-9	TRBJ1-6	CASSFADRSSPLHF	TGTGCCAGCAGCTTCGCGGACAGGTCAAGTCCCCTCCACTTT
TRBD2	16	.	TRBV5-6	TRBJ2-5	CASSPGLAGVQETQYF	TGTGCCAGCAGCCCTGGACTAGCGGGGGTTCAAGAGACCCAGTACTTC
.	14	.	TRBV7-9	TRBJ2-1	CASSLNDGPNERFF	TGTGCCAGCAGCCTAAATGACGGGCCGAATGAGCGGTTCTTC
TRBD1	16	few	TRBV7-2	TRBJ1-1	CASSLRWDRVNTEAFF	TGTGCCAGCAGCCTTCGTTGGGACAGGGTGAACACTGAAGCTTTCTTT
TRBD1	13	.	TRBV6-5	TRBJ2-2	CASSGQGAGELFF	TGTGCCAGCAGTGGACAGGGGGCCGGGGAGCTGTTTTTT
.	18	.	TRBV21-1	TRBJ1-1	CASSSWVFKRGWSTEAFF	TGTGCCAGCAGCTCCTGGGTCTTCAAAAGGGGTTGGAGCACTGAAGCTTTCTTT
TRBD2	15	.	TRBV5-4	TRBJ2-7	CASSTPSGSLEEQYF	TGTGCCAGCAGCACCCCTAGCGGGAGTCTAGAAGAGCAGTACTTC
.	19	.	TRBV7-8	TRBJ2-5	CASSWSRDKRSNRQETQYF	TGTGCCAGCAGCTGGAGCCGGGACAAAAGGAGCAACCGACAAGAGACCCAGTACTTC
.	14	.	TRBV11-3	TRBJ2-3	CASSPGHSTDTQYF	TGTGCCAGCAGCCCGGGACATAGCACAGATACGCAGTATTTT
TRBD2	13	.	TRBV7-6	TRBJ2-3	CASRLASTDTQYF	TGTGCCAGCCGACTAGCGAGCACAGATACGCAGTATTTT
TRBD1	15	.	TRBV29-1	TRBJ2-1	CSVRSGQGAYNEQFF	TGCAGCGTGAGATCGGGACAGGGGGCCTACAATGAGCAGTTCTTC
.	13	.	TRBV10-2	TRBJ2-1	CASGQNSYNEQFF	TGCGCCAGCGGACAGAATTCCTACAATGAGCAGTTCTTC
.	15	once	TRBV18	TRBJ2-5	CASSSGVGTRETQYF	TGTGCCAGCTCCTCCGGTGTTGGGACTCGAGAGACCCAGTACTTC
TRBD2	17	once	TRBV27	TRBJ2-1	CASSPRLAGGPGNEQFF	TGTGCCAGCAGTCCCAGACTAGCGGGAGGGCCTGGCAATGAGCAGTTCTTC
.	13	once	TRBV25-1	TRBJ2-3	CASSEYVGTPPYF	TGTGCCAGCAGTGAATACGTAGGAACCCCGCCGTATTTT
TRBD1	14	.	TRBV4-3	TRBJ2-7	CASSHGQGDYEQYF	TGCGCCAGCAGCCACGGACAGGGTGACTACGAGCAGTACTTC
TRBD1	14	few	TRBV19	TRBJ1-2	CASNPGTGVAGYTF	TGTGCCAGTAACCCAGGGACAGGAGTTGCTGGCTACACCTTC
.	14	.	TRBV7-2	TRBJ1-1	CASSPRGGNTEAFF	TGTGCCAGCAGCCCCCGGGGAGGGAACACTGAAGCTTTCTTT
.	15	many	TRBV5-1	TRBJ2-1	CASSLGLQLYNEQFF	TGCGCCAGCAGCTTGGGTCTGCAACTGTACAATGAGCAGTTCTTC
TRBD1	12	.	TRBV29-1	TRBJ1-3	CSVPGTGNTIYF	TGCAGCGTTCCCGGGACAGGGAACACCATATATTTT
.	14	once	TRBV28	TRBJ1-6	CASRGHRSNSPLHF	TGTGCCAGCAGGGGGCACAGATCTAATTCACCCCTCCACTTT
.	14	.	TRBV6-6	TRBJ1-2	CASSYGAVNYGYTF	TGTGCCAGCAGTTACGGTGCGGTTAACTATGGCTACACCTTC
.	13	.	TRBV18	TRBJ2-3	CASSPPGHNTQYF	TGTGCCAGCTCACCACCGGGACATAATACGCAGTATTTT
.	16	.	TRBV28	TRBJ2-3	CASSGRDRPRPDTQYF	TGTGCCAGCAGTGGCCGGGACCGGCCTCGCCCAGATACGCAGTATTTT
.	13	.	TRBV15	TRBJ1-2	CATSDGPFDGYTF	TGTGCCACCTCTGACGGGCCGTTCGATGGCTACACCTTC
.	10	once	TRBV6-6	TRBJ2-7	CATGVYEQYF	TGTGCCACCGGGGTCTACGAGCAGTACTTC
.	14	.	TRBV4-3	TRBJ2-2	CASSPSVLLGELFF	TGCGCCAGCAGCCCTTCAGTTCTCCTCGGGGAGCTGTTTTTT
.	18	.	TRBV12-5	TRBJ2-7	CASGLVRRRAGNSYEQYF	TGTGCTAGTGGTTTGGTACGCCGTCGGGCAGGGAACTCCTACGAGCAGTACTTC
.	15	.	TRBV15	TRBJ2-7	CATSRDRLTDYEQYF	TGTGCCACCAGCAGAGATCGACTTACCGACTACGAGCAGTACTTC
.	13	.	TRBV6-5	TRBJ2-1	CASTRSSYNEQFF	TGTGCCAGCACTCGAAGCTCCTACAATGAGCAGTTCTTC
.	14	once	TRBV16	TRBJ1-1	CASNPRGGDTEAFF	TGTGCCAGCAATCCCCGAGGGGGGGACACTGAAGCTTTCTTT
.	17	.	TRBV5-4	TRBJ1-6	CASSWTWVGSYNSPLHF	TGTGCCAGCAGCTGGACCTGGGTTGGATCCTATAATTCACCCCTCCACTTT
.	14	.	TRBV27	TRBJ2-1	CASSLRRPYNEQFF	TGTGCCAGCAGTTTAAGACGACCCTACAATGAGCAGTTCTTC
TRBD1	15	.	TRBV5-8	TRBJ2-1	CASSRGQGYLNEQFF	TGTGCCAGCAGCCGGGGACAGGGGTATCTAAATGAGCAGTTCTTC
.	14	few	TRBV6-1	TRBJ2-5	CASSPRARRETQYF	TGTGCCAGCAGTCCAAGGGCTAGAAGGGAGACCCAGTACTTC
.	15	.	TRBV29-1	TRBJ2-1	CSVSGTLSSYNEQFF	TGCAGCGTGTCCGGGACGCTTAGCTCCTACAATGAGCAGTTCTTC
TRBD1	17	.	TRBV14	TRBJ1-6	CASSHTRDRGLYSPLHF	TGTGCCAGCAGCCACACCCGGGACAGGGGGCTGTATTCACCCCTCCACTTT
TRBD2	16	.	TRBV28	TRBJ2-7	CASSLTGLAGDYEQYF	TGTGCCAGCAGTCTGACTGGACTAGCGGGGGACTACGAGCAGTACTTC
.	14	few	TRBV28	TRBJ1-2	CASSSSSGYYGYTF	TGTGCCAGCAGCTCATCCTCAGGGTACTATGGCTACACCTTC
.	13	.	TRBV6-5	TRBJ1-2	CASSWDTRYGYTF	TGTGCCAGCAGCTGGGACACCCGCTATGGCTACACCTTC
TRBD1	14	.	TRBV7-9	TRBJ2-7	CASTQDRRTYEQYF	TGTGCCAGCACCCAGGACAGGAGGACCTACGAGCAGTACTTC
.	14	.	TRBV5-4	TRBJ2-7	CASSARDLSYEQYF	TGTGCCAGCAGCGCCCGGGACTTGTCCTACGAGCAGTACTTC
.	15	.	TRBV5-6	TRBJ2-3	CASSLEGGGTDTQYF	TGTGCCAGCAGCTTGGAGGGGGGGGGCACAGATACGCAGTATTTT
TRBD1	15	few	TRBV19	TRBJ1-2	CASNSRGQGANGYTF	TGTGCCAGTAACTCCCGAGGACAGGGGGCGAATGGCTACACCTTC
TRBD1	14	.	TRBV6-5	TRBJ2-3	CASRFQGATDTQYF	TGTGCCAGCAGGTTCCAGGGGGCCACAGATACGCAGTATTTT
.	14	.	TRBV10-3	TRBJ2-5	CAISESWGDETQYF	TGTGCCATCAGTGAGTCCTGGGGGGACGAGACCCAGTACTTC
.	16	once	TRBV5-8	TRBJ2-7	CASSQALRAGTYEQYF	TGTGCCAGCAGCCAGGCGCTCAGGGCAGGGACCTACGAGCAGTACTTC
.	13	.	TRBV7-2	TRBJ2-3	CASSFGRGDTQYF	TGTGCCAGCAGCTTCGGCAGGGGTGATACGCAGTATTTT
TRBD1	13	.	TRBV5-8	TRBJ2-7	CASRLTGAYEQYF	TGTGCCAGCAGACTGACAGGGGCCTACGAGCAGTACTTC